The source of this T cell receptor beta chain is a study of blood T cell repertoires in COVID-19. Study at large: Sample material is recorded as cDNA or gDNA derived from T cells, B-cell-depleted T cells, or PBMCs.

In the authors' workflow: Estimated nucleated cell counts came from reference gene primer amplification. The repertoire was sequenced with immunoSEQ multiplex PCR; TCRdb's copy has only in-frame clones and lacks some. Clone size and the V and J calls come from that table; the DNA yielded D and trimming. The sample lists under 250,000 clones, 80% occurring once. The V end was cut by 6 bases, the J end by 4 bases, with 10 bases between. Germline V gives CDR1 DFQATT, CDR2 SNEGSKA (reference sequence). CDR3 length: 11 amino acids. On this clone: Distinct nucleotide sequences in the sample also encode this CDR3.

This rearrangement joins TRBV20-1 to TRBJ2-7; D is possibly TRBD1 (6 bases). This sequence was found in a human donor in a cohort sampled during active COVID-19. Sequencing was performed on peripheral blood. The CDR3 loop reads CSAPGVYEQYF. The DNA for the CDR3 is TGCAGTGCCCCAGGGGTATACGAGCAGTACTTC.